The 32 T cell receptor beta chains below all came from one sample that was sequenced in a study of PD-L1 blockade in urothelial cancer. Profiled with immunoSEQ multiplex PCR; TCRdb holds only in-frame clones, not every one. The data hold about 50,000 clones, with around 80% observed a single time. The time point: pretreatment peripheral blood. Sequencing was performed on PBMCs, taken around atezolizumab (anti-PD-L1) treatment. The receptors come from a man between 70 and 80 years old with urothelial cancer.

The rearrangement uses TRBV4-3 and TRBJ1-1; D unclear. The V end lost 0 bases, the J end lost 3 bases, and 5 bases lay between the germline ends. The CDR3 consists of 13 residues. CDR1 LGHNA and CDR2 YSLEER come from the germline V gene. This CDR3 is CASSQDRYTEAFF. As DNA, the CDR3 is TGCGCCAGCAGCCAAGATCGGTACACTGAAGCTTTCTTT.

The chain joins TRBV2 to TRBJ2-7; D is possibly TRBD2 (5 bases). The CDR3 totals 13 residues. The V gene's germline CDR1 is SNHLY and CDR2 FYNNEI. With 5 bases removed from V and 4 bases from J, the gap between germline ends came to 12 bases. CDR3 nucleotide sequence: TGTGCCAGCAGTTCGAATGGGGAGTACGAGCAGTACTTC. The encoded protein is CASSSNGEYEQYF.

V is TRBV4-1 and J is TRBJ2-1; 7 bases fit TRBD2. Germline-derived CDR1 and CDR2 are MGHRA and YSYEKL. V lost 1 base to trimming and J lost 0 bases; unmatched junction nucleotides: 12. The CDR3 consists of 19 residues. CDR3 nucleotide sequence: TGCGCCAGCAGCCAAGCTAGGTCAGTTAGGACTAGCTCCTACAATGAGCAGTTCTTC. This codes for CASSQARSVRTSSYNEQFF.

The gene calls are TRBV6-1 and TRBJ2-7, with 12 bases fitting TRBD2. The germline gives CDR1 MNHNS, CDR2 SASEGT. This CDR3 has 13 residues. With 8 bases clipped from V and 10 bases from J, the junction kept 9 bases outside the gene matches. The CDR3 sequence is CASGGLAGPPQYF. Here the CDR3 DNA reads TGTGCCAGCGGGGGACTAGCGGGCCCACCCCAGTACTTC.

The rearrangement links TRBV27 to TRBJ2-1, with 12 positions matching TRBD2. CDR1 is MNHEY and CDR2 is SMNVEV in the germline V gene (reference sequence). V was pared by 7 bases and J by 0 bases, with 10 bases of the junction left unmatched. The CDR3 consists of 18 residues. CDR3 protein: CASKRASGRASSYNEQFF. CDR3 DNA: TGTGCCAGCAAGAGGGCTAGCGGGAGGGCGAGCTCCTACAATGAGCAGTTCTTC.

The rearrangement links TRBV7-2 to TRBJ2-1; 10 bases map to TRBD2. The CDR3 length is 17 residues. The germline V gene has CDR1 SGHTA and CDR2 FQGNSA. With 0 bases clipped from V and 2 bases from J, the junction kept 4 bases outside the gene matches. The CDR3 here is CASSLASLAGAYNEQFF. The CDR3 DNA reads TGTGCCAGCAGCTTAGCCTCTCTAGCGGGGGCCTACAATGAGCAGTTCTTC.

The chain is built from TRBV2 and TRBJ2-5; TRBD1 might be the D (5 bases). CDR1 is SNHLY and CDR2 is FYNNEI in the germline V gene. The CDR3 has 14 amino acids. V was trimmed by 7 bases and J by 2 bases, leaving 14 bases between them. As DNA, the CDR3 is TGTGCCAGCAATCCCCGGACAACGCAAGAGACCCAGTACTTC. This gives the protein CASNPRTTQETQYF.

The chain couples TRBV5-1 to TRBJ1-1; 10 nucleotides match TRBD1. The CDR3 loop spans 15 amino acids. Unmatched junction bases numbered 11, after V lost 7 bases and J lost 5 bases. CDR1 SGHRS and CDR2 YFSETQ come from the germline V gene. CDR3 sequence: CASLRDRGSETEAFF. The CDR3 bases are TGCGCCAGCCTCCGGGACAGGGGAAGTGAGACTGAAGCTTTCTTT.

The V call is TRBV5-1, the J call TRBJ2-2; 8 bases fit TRBD2. Germline CDR1 reads SGHRS; CDR2 reads YFSETQ. Trimming removed 1 base from V and 7 bases from J; junction bases left unmatched: 6. CDR3 size: 15 residues. The CDR3 sequence is CASSLRAGAGGELFF. Written as DNA, the CDR3 is TGCGCCAGCAGCTTGCGAGCGGGAGCCGGCGGGGAGCTGTTTTTT. The full variable domain, its missing parts supplied by reference TRBV5-1 and TRBJ2-2, is KAGVTQTPRYLIKTRGQQVTLSCSPISGHRSVSWYQQTPGQGLQFLFEYFSETQRNKGNFPGRFSGRQFSNSRSEMNVSTLELGDSALYLCASSLRAGAGGELFFGEGSRLTVL.

The chain has TRBV5-1 and TRBJ1-3, with 7 bases that match TRBD1. The CDR3 spans 16 residues. The trim removed 3 bases at V and 0 bases at J, leaving 6 bases unmatched. Per the germline V gene, CDR1 is SGHRS and CDR2 is YFSETQ. The CDR3 sequence: CASSSGQVYSGNTIYF. The CDR3 region has the DNA TGCGCCAGCAGCTCCGGACAGGTCTACTCTGGAAACACCATATATTTT.

V is TRBV14 and J is TRBJ2-7; 11 bases fit TRBD2. V shed 4 bases, J shed 1 base, and the junction held 3 bases outside the gene matches. CDR3 size: 15 residues. Germline lookup yields CDR1 SGHDN and CDR2 FVKESK. The CDR3 here is CASSRWTSGSYEQYF. In DNA, the CDR3 is TGTGCCAGCAGCCGTTGGACTAGCGGGTCCTACGAGCAGTACTTC.

This clone was recorded once. V gene TRBV5-4 combines with J gene TRBJ2-1; D is perhaps TRBD1 (6 bases). Germline V lookup: CDR1 SGHNT, CDR2 YYREEE (reference sequence). The CDR3 is 13 residues long. Trimming stripped 0 bases from V and 7 bases from J, with 8 bases between. CDR3 DNA: TGTGCCAGCAGCTTGGGGACAGTAAATGAGCAGTTCTTC. Translating gives CASSLGTVNEQFF.

This chain uses TRBV30 with TRBJ2-2; D not resolved. This CDR3 is built from 12 residues. V lost 0 bases, J lost 7 bases, and 6 bases lay in between. Germline V CDR1 and CDR2: GTSNPN, SVGIG (reference sequence). The CDR3 is CAWSVAVGELFF. The CDR3 DNA follows: TGTGCCTGGAGTGTGGCCGTCGGGGAGCTGTTTTTT.

The chain has TRBV18 and TRBJ1-4, with 7 bases lining up with TRBD1. CDR1 is KGHSH, CDR2 LQKENI, per germline. With 5 bases clipped from V and 5 bases from J, the junction kept 5 bases outside the gene matches. The CDR3 consists of 14 residues. CDR3 nucleotide sequence: TGTGCCAGCTCATCCCAGGGGGTAAATGAAAAACTGTTTTTT. The encoded protein is CASSSQGVNEKLFF. Looking up the rest from reference TRBV18 and TRBJ1-4 gives the full variable domain: NAGVMQNPRHLVRRRGQEARLRCSPMKGHSHVYWYRQLPEEGLKFMVYLQKENIIDESGMPKERFSAEFPKEGPSILRIQQVVRGDSAAYFCASSSQGVNEKLFFGSGTQLSVL.

The chain is built from TRBV19 and TRBJ1-1; D is undetermined. This CDR3 has 14 residues. CDR1 LNHDA and CDR2 SQIVND come from the germline V gene (reference sequence). Trimming left V 3 bases short and J 4 bases short, with 12 bases between. The CDR3 loop reads CASSMTGAGTEAFF. The CDR3, as DNA: TGTGCCAGTAGTATGACGGGAGCGGGCACTGAAGCTTTCTTT.

The chain carries TRBV7-2 and TRBJ2-3; tentative D call: TRBD1 (6 bases). The V gene lost 6 bases and the J gene lost 3 bases, with 10 bases spanning the gap. The V gene's germline CDR1 is SGHTA and CDR2 FQGNSA. The CDR3 length is 13 residues. CDR3 in amino acids: CASSDRPTDTQYF. DNA for the CDR3: TGTGCCAGCAGTGACAGGCCTACAGATACGCAGTATTTT.

The chain carries TRBV7-2 and TRBJ2-3; D is uncertain. The length of the CDR3 is 13 residues. Germline V gene sequence: CDR1 SGHTA, CDR2 FQGNSA. V was shortened by 4 bases and J by 7 bases, with 12 bases between the two germline ends. The CDR3 DNA reads as TGTGCCAGCAGCTACCCAACTGAAAATACGCAGTATTTT. The encoded protein is CASSYPTENTQYF.

The J gene is TRBJ2-7, the V gene TRBV7-2; possibly TRBD2 for D (6 bases). This CDR3 has 18 residues. Trimming took off 4 bases at V and 3 bases at J, with 25 bases between the two ends. Looked up from germline, CDR1 is SGHTA and CDR2 is FQGNSA. CDR3 region: CASSYGLSRDWNVYEQYF. CDR3 nucleotide sequence: TGTGCCAGCAGCTATGGATTATCCAGGGACTGGAATGTCTACGAGCAGTACTTC.

In nucleotides, the CDR3 is TGTGCCAGTATTGGGCGATACAATGAGCAGTTCTTC. This gives the protein CASIGRYNEQFF. This sequence joins TRBV19 and TRBJ2-1, with unresolved D. Germline V lookup: CDR1 LNHDA, CDR2 SQIVND (reference sequence). Trimming removed 7 bases at V and 4 bases at J, with 8 bases between. The CDR3 is 12 residues long. The variable domain in full, with the rest retrieved from reference TRBV19 and TRBJ2-1, is DGGITQSPKYLFRKEGQNVTLSCEQNLNHDAMYWYRQDPGQGLRLIYYSQIVNDFQKGDIAEGYSVSREKKESFPLTVTSAQKNPTAFYLCASIGRYNEQFFGPGTRLTVL.

V and J are TRBV5-8 and TRBJ1-1; D unclear. The CDR3 consists of 13 residues. Germline V gene lookup returns CDR1 SGHTS and CDR2 YDEGEE. V dropped 2 bases and J dropped 4 bases, with 9 bases sitting between them. The CDR3 nucleotides are TGTGCCAGCAGCTTCGGGTTGGGCACTGAAGCTTTCTTT. Its protein product is CASSFGLGTEAFF.

The chain has TRBV2 and TRBJ1-4; weak D call: TRBD1 (6 bases). The germline gives CDR1 SNHLY, CDR2 FYNNEI. This CDR3 region has 14 residues. Trimming cost V 4 bases and J 7 bases, with 13 bases left between them. CDR3 residues: CASSGQVAGEKLFF. CDR3 bases: TGTGCCAGCAGTGGACAGGTGGCGGGTGAAAAACTGTTTTTT.

This clone has only one observation. The chain combines TRBV27 with TRBJ1-2; possible D gene TRBD1, 5 bases. The CDR3 is 13 amino acids. Trimming took off 3 bases at V and 9 bases at J, with 14 bases between the two ends. Germline lookup yields CDR1 MNHEY and CDR2 SMNVEV (reference sequence). The CDR3 region is CASSFSGVGSYTF. The CDR3 nucleotides read TGTGCCAGCAGTTTTTCGGGGGTTGGTAGCTACACCTTC.

J is TRBJ2-1 and V is TRBV18, with a possible D match to TRBD2 (5 bases). Germline CDR1 is KGHSH and CDR2 is LQKENI. V was shortened by 0 bases and J by 7 bases, with 19 bases between the two germline ends. CDR3 length: 17 amino acids. As DNA, the CDR3 is TGTGCCAGCTCACCACCGAGGAGGCCCGCTCTGGGGAATGAGCAGTTCTTC. Translation: CASSPPRRPALGNEQFF.

The chain recombines TRBV28 with TRBJ1-2, with 8 nucleotides matching TRBD1. The V gene's germline CDR1 is MDHEN and CDR2 SYDVKM. V was clipped by 6 bases and J by 7 bases; unmatched bases: 10. The length of the CDR3 is 14 residues. The CDR3 nucleotides are TGTGCCAGCAGCAACCCCCAGGGGGCAGGTGGCTACACCTTC. Amino acids: CASSNPQGAGGYTF.

J is TRBJ2-7 and V is TRBV4-3, with 11 bases lining up with TRBD2. The J segment lost 7 bases and the V segment lost 2 bases, leaving 10 bases of the junction unmatched. Germline CDR1 LGHNA, CDR2 YSLEER. The CDR3 totals 16 residues. Here the CDR3 DNA reads TGCGCCAGCAGCCAAAGAGGGCTAGCGGGAGGTGGGGAGCAGTACTTC. It encodes CASSQRGLAGGGEQYF.

This rearrangement joins TRBV19 to TRBJ2-7; 9 bases are a match to TRBD1. Germline trimming cut 11 bases from V and 5 bases from J; bases unmatched to any gene: 7. The CDR3 is made up of 12 amino acids. CDR1 is LNHDA and CDR2 is SQIVND in the germline V gene (reference sequence). CDR3 sequence: CAGYRGLNEQYF. For the CDR3, the DNA is TGTGCCGGATACAGGGGGCTGAACGAGCAGTACTTC.

The chain carries TRBV10-2 and TRBJ2-7; 10 bases line up with TRBD2. Germline values: CDR1 WSHSY, CDR2 SAAADI. CDR3 length: 13 amino acids. V shed 11 bases and J 0 bases; nucleotides not matched to a gene: 4. The CDR3 coding sequence is TGCGCCGCCGGGACTAGCGACTCCTACGAGCAGTACTTC. This gives the protein CAAGTSDSYEQYF.

The V gene is TRBV7-9, the J gene TRBJ2-5, with TRBD2 matching 8 bases. Germline V gene sequence: CDR1 SEHNR, CDR2 FQNEAQ (reference sequence). The CDR3 runs 12 residues. V lost 9 bases to trimming and J lost 5 bases; unmatched junction nucleotides: 5. CDR3 DNA sequence: TGTGCCAGTCAGCGGGAGTGGGAGACCCAGTACTTC. Protein: CASQREWETQYF.

The chain links TRBV6-5 to TRBJ2-1, with 8 bases lining up with TRBD2. The germline gives CDR1 MNHEY, CDR2 SVGAGI. The CDR3 totals 15 residues. Germline trimming cut 6 bases from V and 6 bases from J; bases unmatched to any gene: 10. This CDR3 reads CASRAVAGGRNEQFF. The CDR3 region has the DNA TGTGCCAGCAGGGCGGTGGCGGGGGGCCGCAATGAGCAGTTCTTC.

This clone was observed many times. This chain uses TRBV6-6 with TRBJ2-1; 9 positions agree with TRBD2. CDR3 length equals 15 residues. V gave up 1 base and J gave up 10 bases; unmatched junction bases: 8. The germline V gene encodes CDR1 MNHNY and CDR2 SVGAGI (reference sequence). The CDR3 sequence is CASSYLAGVQDEQFF. CDR3 nucleotides: TGTGCCAGCAGTTACTTAGCGGGAGTACAGGACGAGCAGTTCTTC.

V is TRBV29-1 and J is TRBJ2-3; TRBD2 agrees at 14 bases. The junction had 17 bases not matched to a gene; V was cut back by 6 bases and J by 6 bases. This CDR3 is built from 18 residues. Per the germline V gene, CDR1 is SQVTM and CDR2 is ANQGSEA. The CDR3 reads CSVRGTSGSHREGDTQYF. The CDR3 DNA reads as TGCAGCGTCCGAGGGACTAGCGGGAGTCATCGAGAGGGGGATACGCAGTATTTT.

The chain links TRBV5-1 to TRBJ2-5; possibly TRBD1 for D (6 bases). From germline, CDR1 is SGHRS and CDR2 YFSETQ. This CDR3 is 15 amino acids long. The ends were cut back, 3 bases at V and 5 bases at J, with 17 bases in the middle. The CDR3 sequence: CASSSLTGPWETQYF. The DNA of the CDR3 is TGCGCCAGCAGCTCCTTGACAGGTCCCTGGGAGACCCAGTACTTC. The full variable domain, rest sourced from reference TRBV5-1 and TRBJ2-5, is KAGVTQTPRYLIKTRGQQVTLSCSPISGHRSVSWYQQTPGQGLQFLFEYFSETQRNKGNFPGRFSGRQFSNSRSEMNVSTLELGDSALYLCASSSLTGPWETQYFGPGTRLLVL.